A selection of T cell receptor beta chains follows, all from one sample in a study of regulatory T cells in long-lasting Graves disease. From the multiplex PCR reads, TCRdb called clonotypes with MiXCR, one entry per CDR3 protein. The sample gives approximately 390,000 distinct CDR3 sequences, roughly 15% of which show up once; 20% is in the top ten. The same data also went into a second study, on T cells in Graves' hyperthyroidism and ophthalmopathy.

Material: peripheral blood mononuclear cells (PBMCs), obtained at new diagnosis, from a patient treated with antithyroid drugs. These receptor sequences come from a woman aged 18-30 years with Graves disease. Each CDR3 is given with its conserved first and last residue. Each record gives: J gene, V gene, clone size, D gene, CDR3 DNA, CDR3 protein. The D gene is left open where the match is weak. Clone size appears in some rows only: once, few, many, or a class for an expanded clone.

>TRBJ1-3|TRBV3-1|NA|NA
TGTGCCAGCAGCCAAGGACAGTTCTCTGGAAACACCATATATTTT
CASSQGQFSGNTIYF
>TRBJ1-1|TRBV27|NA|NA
TGTGCCAGCAGTTTATTAGGGGGACAAGGAAAAGCTTTCTTT
CASSLLGGQGKAFF
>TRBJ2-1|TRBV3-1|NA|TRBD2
TGTGCCAGCAGCCCTACCAGCGGGGGGGCCGGTGAGCAGTTCTTC
CASSPTSGGAGEQFF
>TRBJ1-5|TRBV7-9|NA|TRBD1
TGTGCCAGCAGCTCGGACAGGACGGGCCCTCAGCCCCAGCATTTT
CASSSDRTGPQPQHF
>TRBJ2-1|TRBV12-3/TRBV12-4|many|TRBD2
TGTGCCAGCAGTTTAGGGACTAGCGGGAGGGGTGGGCCCTACAATGAGCAGTTCTTC
CASSLGTSGRGGPYNEQFF
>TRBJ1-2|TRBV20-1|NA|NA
TGCAGTGCTCATAACCAGGGGAGGGATGGCTACACCTTC
CSAHNQGRDGYTF
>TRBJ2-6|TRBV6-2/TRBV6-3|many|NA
TGTGCCAGCAGTTACTCCGGCAGCTTCTCTGGGGCCAACGTCCTGACTTTC
CASSYSGSFSGANVLTF
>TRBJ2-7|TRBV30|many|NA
TGTGCCTGGACAGGGAGCTCCTACGAGCAGTACTTC
CAWTGSSYEQYF
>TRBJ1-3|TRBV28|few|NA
TGTGCCAGCATTCCTAGCGTGGGTACGGGAAACACCATATATTTT
CASIPSVGTGNTIYF
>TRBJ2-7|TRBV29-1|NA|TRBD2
TGCAGCGTTGAAGATCCAGCGGGAGGGGGCGAGCAGTACTTC
CSVEDPAGGGEQYF
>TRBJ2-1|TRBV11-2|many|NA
TGTGCCAGCAGCGTACGTGTAACTTGGGATGAGCAGTTCTTC
CASSVRVTWDEQFF
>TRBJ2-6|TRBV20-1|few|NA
TGCAGTGCTAGAGTTTCCAGGGACCCCTCTGGGGCCAACGTCCTGACTTTC
CSARVSRDPSGANVLTF
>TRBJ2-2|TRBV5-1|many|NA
TGCGCCAGCACGCGGGGAGGAAACACCGGGGAGCTGTTTTTT
CASTRGGNTGELFF
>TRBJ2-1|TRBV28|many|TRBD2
TGTGCCAGCCACGCGGGAGACTCCTACAATGAGCAGTTCTTC
CASHAGDSYNEQFF
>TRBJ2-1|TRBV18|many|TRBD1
TGTGCCAGCTCACCATCCCCAGGGGGACGAGAGCAGTTCTTC
CASSPSPGGREQFF
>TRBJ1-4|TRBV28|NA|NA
TGTGCCAGCAGTTTAAGGGACCCCCTTGAGGAAAAACTGTTTTTT
CASSLRDPLEEKLFF
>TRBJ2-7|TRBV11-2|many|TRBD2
TGTGCCAGCAGCCGGACTAGCGGGACGAACTACGAGCAGTACTTC
CASSRTSGTNYEQYF
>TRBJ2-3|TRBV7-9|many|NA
TGTGCCAGCAGCCCTACCGGGGCGGGAGATACGCAGTATTTT
CASSPTGAGDTQYF
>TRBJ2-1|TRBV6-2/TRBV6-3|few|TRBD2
TGTGCCAGCAGCCTAATAGCGGGGGGCGATGAGCAGTTCTTC
CASSLIAGGDEQFF
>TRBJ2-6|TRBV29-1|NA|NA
TGCAGCGTTGAAGATCTCCGTGCTGGGGCCAACGTCCTGACTTTC
CSVEDLRAGANVLTF
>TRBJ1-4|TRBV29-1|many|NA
TGCAGCGTTGTTTCTATGGCCGGCGGAGAAAAACTGTTTTTT
CSVVSMAGGEKLFF
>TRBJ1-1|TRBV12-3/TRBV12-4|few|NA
TGTGCCAGCAGCCTCAGTTCGAACACTGAAGCTTTCTTT
CASSLSSNTEAFF
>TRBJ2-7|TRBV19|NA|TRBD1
TGTGCCAGTAGTAGAGCCAGGGGGACCGATACCTACGAGCAGTACTTC
CASSRARGTDTYEQYF
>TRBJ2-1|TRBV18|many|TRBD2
TGTGCCAGCCGACCCTACCTACGGGAGGGCCTTAACAATGAGCAGTTCTTC
CASRPYLREGLNNEQFF
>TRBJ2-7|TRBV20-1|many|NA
TGCAGTGCTTCAGGACACAGCTACGAGCAGTACTTC
CSASGHSYEQYF
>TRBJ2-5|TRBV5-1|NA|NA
TGCGCCAGCAGCTTGGCCTTACTGGGCGAGACCCAGTACTTC
CASSLALLGETQYF
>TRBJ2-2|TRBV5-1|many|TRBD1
TGCGCCAGCAGCTTGGAACAGGGGGGAACCGGGGAGCTGTTTTTT
CASSLEQGGTGELFF
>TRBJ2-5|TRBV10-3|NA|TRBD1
TGTGCCATCAGGGGACAGGGATGGGAGACCCAGTACTTC
CAIRGQGWETQYF